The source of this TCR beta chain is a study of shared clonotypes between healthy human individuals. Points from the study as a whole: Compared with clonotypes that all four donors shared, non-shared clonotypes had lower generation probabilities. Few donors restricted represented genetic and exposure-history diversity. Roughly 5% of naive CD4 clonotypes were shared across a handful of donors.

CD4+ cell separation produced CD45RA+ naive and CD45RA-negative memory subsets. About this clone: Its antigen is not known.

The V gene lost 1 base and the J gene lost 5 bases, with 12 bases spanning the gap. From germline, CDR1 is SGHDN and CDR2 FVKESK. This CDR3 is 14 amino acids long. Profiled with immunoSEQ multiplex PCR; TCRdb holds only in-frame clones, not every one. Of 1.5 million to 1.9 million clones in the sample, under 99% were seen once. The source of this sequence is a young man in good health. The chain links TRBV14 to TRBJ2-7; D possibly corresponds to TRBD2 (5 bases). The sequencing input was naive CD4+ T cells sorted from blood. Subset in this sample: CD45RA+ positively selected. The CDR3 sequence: CASSQASGGHEQYF. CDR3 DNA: TGTGCCAGCAGCCAAGCCAGCGGTGGTCACGAGCAGTACTTC.